The 21 T cell receptor beta chains presented below share a single source sample, sequenced in a study of response to subunit inactivated influenza vaccine. MiXCR, run by TCRdb on the RT-PCR reads, gives a single entry per CDR3 protein. The sample consists of hundreds of thousands of distinct CDR3 sequences, about 14% of them appearing once. Sequenced here: PBMCs from blood, sampled around 15 days before vaccination. The source is a middle-aged man who received an inactivated influenza vaccine.

This chain uses TRBV4-3 with TRBJ1-2, with 9 bases that match TRBD1. The CDR3 length is 15 residues. The germline CDR1 and CDR2 sequences are LGHNA and YSLEER. J gave up 8 bases and V 3 bases, and 10 bases lay outside the gene matches. CDR3 protein: CASSHDTGGASGYTF. CDR3 coding DNA: TGCGCCAGCAGCCATGATACAGGGGGCGCATCGGGCTACACCTTC.

The rearrangement joins TRBV7-2 to TRBJ1-3, with D hard to call. The CDR3 length is 16 residues. CDR1 and CDR2 from the germline V gene are SGHTA and FQGNSA. V was trimmed by 4 bases and J by 0 bases, leaving 13 bases between them. CDR3: CASSSVAPHSGNTIYF. The CDR3 DNA follows: TGTGCCAGCAGCTCTGTCGCGCCTCACTCTGGAAACACCATATATTTT. Complete variable domain (other parts from reference TRBV7-2 and TRBJ1-3): GAGVSQSPSNKVTEKGKDVELRCDPISGHTALYWYRQSLGQGLEFLIYFQGNSAPDKSGLPSDRFSAERTGGSVSTLTIQRTQQEDSAVYLCASSSVAPHSGNTIYFGEGSWLTVV.

This chain joins TRBV7-3 and TRBJ2-7; 11 bases line up with TRBD2. Germline V lookup: CDR1 SGHTA, CDR2 FQGTGA. Trimming removed 5 bases from V and 4 bases from J; junction bases left unmatched: 16. The CDR3 runs 18 residues. CDR3 loop: CASSPTGTSGPKTYEQYF. The CDR3 nucleotides are TGTGCCAGCAGCCCGACCGGGACTAGCGGACCTAAAACTTACGAGCAGTACTTC.

The rearrangement uses TRBV6-1 and TRBJ2-5; tentative D call: TRBD1 (5 bases). Trimming shortened V by 6 bases and J by 5 bases, and 16 bases separated the two germline ends. This CDR3 region has 14 residues. Germline assignment: CDR1 MNHNS and CDR2 SASEGT. The CDR3 is CASSMDIFSETQYF. The CDR3 DNA follows: TGTGCCAGCAGCATGGACATATTTTCCGAGACCCAGTACTTC.

This clonotype showed up just a few times. Mismatch with germline at one junction end may stem from a read error. The gene calls are TRBV20-1 and TRBJ1-1; a possible D gene is TRBD1 (5 bases). Germline CDR1 DFQATT, CDR2 SNEGSKA (reference sequence). CDR3 length: 14 residues. CDR3 coding DNA: TGCAGTGCCAGAGCGTTTAGGGGAGACACTGAAGCTTTCTTT. Protein sequence: CSARAFRGDTEAFF.

This rearrangement joins TRBV6-1 to TRBJ2-5; 16 nucleotides match TRBD2. The CDR3 loop spans 15 amino acids. Germline V gene data show CDR1 as MNHNS and CDR2 as SASEGT. J lost 4 bases, V lost 6 bases, and 2 bases had no gene match. This CDR3 reads CASRGLAGGTETQYF. CDR3 nucleotides: TGTGCCAGCAGGGGACTAGCGGGGGGGACAGAGACCCAGTACTTC.

This clonotype was detected ten times or more. The chain couples TRBV4-1 to TRBJ2-7; 10 nucleotides match TRBD2. The CDR3 extends over 17 amino acids. Germline-derived CDR1 and CDR2 are MGHRA and YSYEKL. The junction had 13 bases not matched to a gene; V was cut back by 3 bases and J by 5 bases. CDR3 loop: CASSQGMMKREGNEQYF. In DNA, the CDR3 is TGCGCCAGCAGCCAGGGCATGATGAAGCGGGAGGGGAACGAGCAGTACTTC.

The chain has TRBV20-1 and TRBJ2-7, with D uncertain. V was clipped by 6 bases and J by 2 bases, with 17 bases between them. The CDR3 has 14 amino acids. From germline, CDR1 is DFQATT and CDR2 SNEGSKA (reference sequence). CDR3 DNA sequence: TGCAGTGCCACGGCCGAGCCGATTACCTACGAGCAGTACTTC. Translating gives CSATAEPITYEQYF.

The chain has TRBV11-2 and TRBJ2-5; 10 bases align to TRBD2. Germline CDR1 and CDR2: SGHAT and FQNNGV. The V segment lost 6 bases and the J segment 4 bases; nucleotides outside the gene matches: 8. This CDR3 is built from 15 residues. CDR3 bases: TGTGCCAGCAGTTATATAGCGGGAGGCGGAGAGACCCAGTACTTC. Translation: CASSYIAGGGETQYF. Complete variable domain (other parts from reference TRBV11-2 and TRBJ2-5): EAGVAQSPRYKIIEKRQSVAFWCNPISGHATLYWYQQILGQGPKLLIQFQNNGVVDDSQLPKDRFSAERLKGVDSTLKIQPAKLEDSAVYLCASSYIAGGGETQYFGPGTRLLVL.

This clonotype turned up a few times. The rearrangement links TRBV19 to TRBJ2-2; possibly TRBD1 or TRBD2 for D (6 bases each). Germline-derived CDR1 and CDR2 are LNHDA and SQIVND (reference sequence). The CDR3 spans 15 residues. V shed 0 bases and J shed 6 bases, with 11 bases lying between them. The CDR3 protein is CASSIESRGPGELFF. For the CDR3, the DNA is TGTGCCAGTAGTATAGAGTCCCGGGGGCCCGGGGAGCTGTTTTTT.

This rearrangement joins TRBV5-1 to TRBJ2-3; TRBD2 aligns across 10 bases. The germline CDR1 and CDR2 sequences are SGHRS and YFSETQ. With V trimmed by 0 bases and J by 2 bases, 3 bases remained unmatched. This CDR3 spans 16 amino acids. The chain's CDR3 is CASSLALAGDTDTQYF. CDR3 coding DNA: TGCGCCAGCAGCTTGGCTCTAGCGGGGGACACAGATACGCAGTATTTT.

The V and J genes are TRBV3-1 and TRBJ1-1; the D is unclear. V lost 1 base and J 1 base, leaving 10 bases between the germline ends. CDR3 size: 15 residues. The V gene's germline CDR1 is LGHDT and CDR2 YNNKEL (reference sequence). This CDR3 reads CASSQGRRRNTEAFF. CDR3 sequence (DNA): TGTGCCAGCAGCCAAGGGCGACGGAGGAACACTGAAGCTTTCTTT.

This CDR3 reads CASSQVFRGEKLFF. CDR3 DNA sequence: TGCGCCAGCAGCCAAGTCTTCAGGGGTGAAAAACTGTTTTTT. The J gene is TRBJ1-4, the V gene TRBV4-1; weak D call: TRBD1 (6 bases). The CDR3 sequence is 14 residues long. CDR1 and CDR2 (germline): MGHRA, YSYEKL. Trimming removed 1 base at V and 7 bases at J, with 10 bases between.

The chain couples TRBV24-1 to TRBJ2-7; D is perhaps TRBD1 or TRBD2 (5 bases each). Trimming left V 8 bases short and J 9 bases short, with 16 bases between. The CDR3 totals 12 residues. The V gene's germline CDR1 is KGHDR and CDR2 SFDVKD. DNA of the CDR3: TGTGCCACCAAACTCACAGGAGGAGTGCAGTACTTC. It yields the protein CATKLTGGVQYF.

This clonotype was seen a few times. The chain employs TRBV30 and TRBJ2-6, with D unresolved. The CDR3 is made up of 14 amino acids. The germline V and J ends were trimmed by 3 bases and 0 bases, with 6 bases remaining between them. Germline V gene data show CDR1 as GTSNPN and CDR2 as SVGIG (reference sequence). CDR3 sequence: CAWRWSSGANVLTF. For the CDR3, the DNA is TGTGCCTGGAGATGGTCCTCTGGGGCCAACGTCCTGACTTTC. Combining the CDR3 with reference TRBV30 and TRBJ2-6 gives the whole variable domain SQTIHQWPATLVQPVGSPLSLECTVEGTSNPNLYWYRQAAGRGLQLLFYSVGIGQISSEVPQNLSASRPQDRQFILSSKKLLLSDSGFYLCAWRWSSGANVLTFGAGSRLTVL.

This clonotype was seen at least ten times. The chain has TRBV6-4 and TRBJ2-1, with D unresolved. Germline CDR1 MRHNA, CDR2 SNTAGT. The CDR3 extends over 18 amino acids. The V gene lost 2 bases and the J gene lost 3 bases, with 20 bases spanning the gap. CDR3 sequence: CASSDRNSTEPNYNEQFF. The CDR3 DNA reads TGTGCCAGCAGTGACCGAAATAGCACAGAACCAAACTACAATGAGCAGTTCTTC.

The chain employs TRBV23-1 and TRBJ2-7; 10 bases fit TRBD1. TRBV23-1 is an ORF, with its function uncertain. The CDR3 has 16 residues. Germline trimming cut 2 bases from V and 4 bases from J; bases unmatched to any gene: 8. CDR3 DNA: TGCGCCAGCAGTCAAAAAGCAGGACAGGGGGATTACGAGCAGTACTTC. This translates into CASSQKAGQGDYEQYF.

About this clonotype itself: The CDR3 does not close with the conserved phenylalanine or tryptophan, likely indicating a read error. The rearrangement links TRBV12-3 or TRBV12-4 to TRBJ1-1, with a tentative D call TRBD1 (5 bases). The CDR3 loop spans 17 amino acids. Written as DNA, the CDR3 is TGTGCCAGCAGTCGAATGACAAGGGGCCTCCGGAACACTGAGGCTTTCTCT. This codes for CASSRMTRGLRNTEAFS.

This chain links TRBV10-1 with TRBJ2-1, with D possibly TRBD1 on 5 matching bases. The CDR3 consists of 16 residues. Germline CDR1 reads WNHNN; CDR2 reads SYGVQD (reference sequence). Between the trimmed V and J ends, which lost 2 bases and 7 bases, there was a span of 18 bases. The CDR3 sequence: CASSEVWAGLRNEQFF. Here the CDR3 DNA reads TGCGCCAGCAGTGAGGTTTGGGCAGGGCTTCGGAATGAGCAGTTCTTC.

At least ten counts were recorded for this clonotype. The rearrangement joins TRBV5-8 to TRBJ2-3; 7 positions agree with TRBD2. The ends lost 3 bases at V and 2 bases at J; junction bases unmatched: 6. CDR1 is SGHTS and CDR2 is YDEGEE in the germline V gene. This CDR3 is 15 amino acids long. The DNA of the CDR3 is TGTGCCAGCAGCTGGACTAGGAGGGTCACAGATACGCAGTATTTT. This codes for CASSWTRRVTDTQYF.

The genes are TRBV5-6 and TRBJ2-5; 8 bases match TRBD1. V shed 4 bases and J 3 bases; nucleotides not matched to a gene: 5. The CDR3 consists of 14 residues. The germline V gene encodes CDR1 SGHDT and CDR2 YYEEEE. In DNA form, the CDR3 reads TGTGCCAGCAGCGAAACAGGGGGAAAAGAGACCCAGTACTTC. It codes for CASSETGGKETQYF.